This is a list of T cell receptor beta chains from one sample in a study of CD8+CD57+ T cells in acquired aplastic anemia. One entry per CDR3 protein results from TCRdb running MiXCR on the reads. The sample yields about 220,000 distinct CDR3 sequences, roughly 35% seen once. The sample comprised sorted CD4+, CD8+, or CD8+CD57+ T cells (not recorded which) from PBMCs. These receptors all come from a human donor in good health, serving as a control. Each CDR3 is given with its conserved first and last residue. The D gene is left open where the match is weak. Clone size is stated in some rows and not others, as once, few, many or a class when expanded.

V	D	size	J	CDR3	DNA
TRBV5-1	TRBD2	NA	TRBJ2-7	CASSPPGTSSYEQYF	TGCGCCAGCAGCCCCCCCGGGACTAGTTCCTACGAGCAGTACTTC
TRBV12-3/TRBV12-4	NA	few	TRBJ1-2	CASSLWRGNGYTF	TGTGCCAGCAGTCTGTGGAGGGGGAATGGCTACACCTTC
TRBV6-1	NA	many	TRBJ1-1	CASSARRNENTEAFF	TGTGCCAGCAGTGCGAGACGGAATGAGAACACTGAAGCTTTCTTT
TRBV15	TRBD1	few	TRBJ1-6	CATSSVDRERSPLHF	TGTGCCACCAGCAGCGTAGACAGGGAAAGATCACCCCTCCACTTT
TRBV10-3	TRBD1	NA	TRBJ1-2	CASGQGAVNYGYTF	TGTGCCTCAGGACAGGGGGCGGTCAACTATGGCTACACCTTC
TRBV6-1	TRBD1	many	TRBJ1-2	CASSPTGTGYGYTF	TGTGCCAGCAGTCCCACCGGGACAGGGTATGGCTACACCTTC
TRBV12-3/TRBV12-4	NA	NA	TRBJ1-3	CASSYRDGGNTIYF	TGTGCCAGCAGTTACAGGGACGGAGGAAACACCATATATTTT
TRBV30	NA	NA	TRBJ2-3	CALTQGRHTDTQCF	TGTGCCCTGACACAGGGCCGACACACAGATACGCAGTGTTTT
TRBV19	NA	many	TRBJ2-3	CASSGSTDTQYF	TGTGCCAGTAGTGGAAGCACAGATACGCAGTATTTT
TRBV4-1	TRBD2	NA	TRBJ2-3	CASSHLALAGSTDTQYF	TGCGCCAGCAGCCACCTCGCCCTAGCGGGGAGCACAGATACGCAGTATTTT
TRBV4-1	TRBD1	few	TRBJ2-1	CASSQDLRTGNEQFF	TGCGCCAGCAGCCAAGATCTAAGGACAGGAAATGAGCAGTTCTTC
TRBV10-3	NA	NA	TRBJ2-7	CASSESRGYEQYF	TGTGCCAGCAGTGAGAGCAGGGGTTACGAGCAGTACTTC
TRBV5-5	TRBD1	NA	TRBJ1-2	CASSLADRVERGYTF	TGTGCCAGCAGCTTGGCCGACAGGGTAGAACGCGGCTACACCTTC
TRBV20-1	NA	once	TRBJ2-5	CSASSVALAQETQYF	TGCAGTGCCAGCAGCGTAGCTCTCGCGCAAGAGACCCAGTACTTC
TRBV2	NA	NA	TRBJ1-1	CASSGTASEAFF	TGTGCCAGCAGTGGGACAGCATCTGAAGCTTTCTTT
TRBV11-2	NA	NA	TRBJ1-3	CASSSFSGNTIYF	TGTGCCAGCAGCTCGTTTTCTGGAAACACCATATATTTT
TRBV14	TRBD1	NA	TRBJ1-6	CASSQGQGLPRSPLHF	TGTGCCAGCAGCCAAGGACAGGGGCTGCCGAGGTCACCCCTCCACTTT
TRBV7-3	NA	many	TRBJ2-2	CASSLRPGAGELFF	TGTGCCAGCAGCTTACGTCCGGGGGCCGGGGAGCTGTTTTTT
TRBV25-1	NA	NA	TRBJ1-4	CASALQERTREKLFF	TGTGCCAGCGCCCTCCAAGAGAGGACACGAGAAAAACTGTTTTTT
TRBV10-3	NA	many	TRBJ2-2	CATRAGGGELFF	TGTGCCACCCGGGCGGGTGGCGGGGAGCTGTTTTTT
TRBV10-3	NA	many	TRBJ1-3	CAISENGLSGNTIYF	TGTGCCATCAGTGAGAACGGCCTCTCTGGAAACACCATATATTTT
TRBV5-8	TRBD1	NA	TRBJ2-7	CASSSPGQGCEQYF	TGTGCCAGCAGCTCTCCTGGACAGGGGTGCGAGCAGTACTTC
TRBV11-2	TRBD1	many	TRBJ1-2	CASSTRQGPGYTF	TGTGCCAGCAGCACTCGACAGGGACCTGGCTACACCTTC
TRBV19	NA	NA	TRBJ2-1	CASSIGRPSSYNEQFF	TGTGCCAGTAGTATAGGACGGCCGAGCTCCTACAATGAGCAGTTCTTC
TRBV30	TRBD1	many	TRBJ2-7	CAWSRTGAYEQYF	TGTGCCTGGAGTCGGACAGGGGCGTACGAGCAGTACTTC
TRBV7-3	NA	NA	TRBJ2-7	CASSQEVGDHGQYF	TGTGCCAGCAGCCAAGAAGTCGGAGACCACGGGCAGTACTTC
TRBV20-1	TRBD1	NA	TRBJ1-2	CRLGQGASDGYTF	TGCAGATTGGGACAGGGGGCGTCTGATGGCTACACCTTC
TRBV10-3	TRBD2	few	TRBJ2-3	CASSYSSGGLDTQYF	TGTGCCAGCAGCTATTCTAGCGGGGGCTTAGATACGCAGTATTTT